Listed below are T cell receptor beta chains from one sample, sequenced in a study of control samples from healthy donors and cancer patients. Libraries were prepared by immunoSEQ multiplex PCR; TCRdb keeps only in-frame clonotypes and omits some of them. The sample contains about 59,000 clones, around 90% of which appear only once. Input material: PBMCs. The receptors were sampled from a middle-aged man with colorectal cancer. CDR3s include the opening cysteine and the closing phenylalanine or tryptophan. The D gene is left open where the match is weak. Rows may omit the clone size; those that give it use once, few, many or a size class.

d_gene	v_gene	abundance	j_gene	len	CDR3nt	CDR3aa
TRBD1	TRBV10-3	.	TRBJ1-6	15	TGTGCCATCAGTCCCCGGGACAGTTCTAATTCACCCCTCCACTTT	CAISPRDSSNSPLHF
.	TRBV14	.	TRBJ1-2	14	TGTGCCAGCAGCCAAGACAGCAGGCATCATGGCTACACCTTC	CASSQDSRHHGYTF
.	TRBV2	.	TRBJ2-3	13	TGTGCCAGCAAGGGGCAAAGCACAGATACGCAGTATTTT	CASKGQSTDTQYF
TRBD2	TRBV5-1	.	TRBJ2-1	21	TGCGCCAGCAGCACGCGAGGTGGACTAGCGGGGGCCCGGCACCACTACAATGAGCAGTTCTTC	CASSTRGGLAGARHHYNEQFF
TRBD1	TRBV4-2	.	TRBJ1-4	15	TGTGCCAGCAGCCCACAGGGGGAAGCTAATGAAAAACTGTTTTTT	CASSPQGEANEKLFF
.	TRBV2	.	TRBJ2-1	14	TGTGCCAGCCTGGGTGCGAGCTCCTACAATGAGCAGTTCTTC	CASLGASSYNEQFF
.	TRBV2	few	TRBJ1-1	13	TGTGCCAGCAGCCCGAATGGGGCAGGGCGAGCTTTCTTT	CASSPNGAGRAFF
.	TRBV16	.	TRBJ1-1	13	TGTGCCAGCAGCCAAGGGCAGAACACTGAAGCTTTCTTT	CASSQGQNTEAFF
.	TRBV24-1	.	TRBJ2-5	14	TGTGCCACCAGTGATTACCGTTCTGGAGAGACCCAGTACTTC	CATSDYRSGETQYF
TRBD2	TRBV2	few	TRBJ2-2	13	TGTGCCCTCACGGGAGGGAACACCGGGGAGCTGTTTTTT	CALTGGNTGELFF
TRBD1	TRBV19	.	TRBJ1-5	19	TGTGCCAGTAGTATAATTTTGGAGACAGGGTGGTATAGCAATCAGCCCCAGCATTTT	CASSIILETGWYSNQPQHF
.	TRBV15	.	TRBJ2-7	14	TGTGCCACCAGCAGAGGGACGCACTCCTACGAGCAGTACTTC	CATSRGTHSYEQYF
.	TRBV6-1	.	TRBJ1-4	15	TGTGCCAGCAGTGAACAGGAAGGCGTTAATGAAAAACTGTTTTTT	CASSEQEGVNEKLFF
TRBD1	TRBV30	.	TRBJ1-2	15	TGTGCCTGGGGTAGAACCGGGACAGGGTTCTATGGCTACACCTTC	CAWGRTGTGFYGYTF
.	TRBV9	once	TRBJ1-5	13	TGTGCCAGCAGCAAACGGGTTGGTCAGCCCCAGCATTTT	CASSKRVGQPQHF
.	TRBV19	.	TRBJ1-1	12	TGTGCCAGTAGCCAGACAGGAACTGAAGCTTTCTTT	CASSQTGTEAFF
TRBD1	TRBV5-1	.	TRBJ2-1	15	TGCGCCAGCAGCCCGACAGGGGAGACCTACAATGAGCAGTTCTTC	CASSPTGETYNEQFF
.	TRBV9	.	TRBJ2-3	15	TGTGCCAGCAGCGTACAGGGGCTAAGCACAGATACGCAGTATTTT	CASSVQGLSTDTQYF
.	TRBV5-1	.	TRBJ1-1	15	TGCGCCAGCAGCTTGGCGCAGGGGAGGCAAACTGAAGCTTTCTTT	CASSLAQGRQTEAFF
.	TRBV6-5	.	TRBJ1-1	13	TGTGCCAGCAGTCCCCGAGGGGCGACTGAAGCTTTCTTT	CASSPRGATEAFF
TRBD2	TRBV6-1	.	TRBJ2-7	15	TGTGCCAGCAGTGAGGTTGCGGGGGGATTATACGAGCAGTACTTC	CASSEVAGGLYEQYF
.	TRBV9	.	TRBJ1-6	13	TGTGCCAGCAGCGTAGAAGGACAGTCACCCCTCCACTTT	CASSVEGQSPLHF
TRBD1	TRBV19	.	TRBJ1-1	15	TGTGCCAGTAGCGGGACAGGGCGACCATTCACTGAAGCTTTCTTT	CASSGTGRPFTEAFF
TRBD2	TRBV5-1	.	TRBJ2-2	18	TGCGCCAGCAGATTTGATCCGGGACTAGCGGGGCGGGCCGGGGAGCTGTTTTTT	CASRFDPGLAGRAGELFF
.	TRBV6-5	.	TRBJ1-3	14	TGTGCCAGCAGGCCGGGAGCCTCTGGAAACACCATATATTTT	CASRPGASGNTIYF
.	TRBV19	.	TRBJ1-2	13	TGTGCCAGTAGTATCGGGCAGGTTAATGGCTACACCTTC	CASSIGQVNGYTF
TRBD2	TRBV7-2	.	TRBJ2-1	11	TGTGCCAGCAGAGCCGGGACTACTCAGTTCTTC	CASRAGTTQFF
TRBD1	TRBV4-1	.	TRBJ1-4	18	TGCGCCAGCAGCCCCCACATGATACCGGGACAGCTTAATGAAAAACTGTTTTTT	CASSPHMIPGQLNEKLFF
.	TRBV5-4	.	TRBJ1-3	14	TGTGCCAGCAGCTCCAGGGACCCTGGAAACACCATATATTTT	CASSSRDPGNTIYF
.	TRBV4-1	.	TRBJ1-2	15	TGCGCCAGCAGCCAAGCCGAGGGACGGGACTATGGCTACACCTTC	CASSQAEGRDYGYTF
TRBD1	TRBV2	.	TRBJ1-5	14	TGTGCCAGCAACCTACAGGGGGACAGTCAGCCCCAGCATTTT	CASNLQGDSQPQHF
TRBD1	TRBV7-9	.	TRBJ1-3	14	TGTGCCAGCAGCCTCCGGGACAGAGGAAACACCATATATTTT	CASSLRDRGNTIYF
.	TRBV5-1	.	TRBJ1-2	13	TGCGCCAGCAGTTTGGACACGGGCTATGGCTACACCTTC	CASSLDTGYGYTF
.	TRBV7-9	.	TRBJ1-1	11	TGTGCCAGCAGCTTAAAGGCTGAAGCTTTCTTT	CASSLKAEAFF
.	TRBV7-3	.	TRBJ1-2	13	TGTGCCAGCAGCCCGGACAGCACCTATGGCTACACCTTC	CASSPDSTYGYTF
.	TRBV6-6	few	TRBJ1-1	14	TGTGCCAGCAGTTACGACTCGGGGGTGTTTGAAGCTTTCTTT	CASSYDSGVFEAFF
.	TRBV3-1/TRBV3-2	once	TRBJ2-5	14	TGTGCCAGCAGCCATTGGGGTAGCCAAGAGACCCAGTACTTC	CASSHWGSQETQYF
.	TRBV6-5	once	TRBJ2-6	15	TGTGCCAGCAGTTCAGGGAACTCTGGGGCCAACGTCCTGACTTTC	CASSSGNSGANVLTF
.	TRBV5-6	.	TRBJ2-6	19	TGTGCCAGCAGCTTGCAAGCAGGATCATTTTACTCTGGGGCCAACGTCCTGACTTTC	CASSLQAGSFYSGANVLTF
.	TRBV19	.	TRBJ1-1	13	TGTGCCAGTAGTATCGAGTCAGGTGGGAAAGCTTTCTTT	CASSIESGGKAFF
TRBD1	TRBV6-5	once	TRBJ1-1	13	TGTGCCAGCAGTTACCGAGGGGGCCATGAAGCTTTCTTT	CASSYRGGHEAFF
TRBD1	TRBV7-7	.	TRBJ2-5	15	TGTGCCAGCAGCCGCTCACAGGGGGTCGCAGAGACCCAGTACTTC	CASSRSQGVAETQYF
TRBD1	TRBV5-8	.	TRBJ2-1	17	TGTGCCAGCAGCTTAGATTACGGGACAGCTCAAGCGTATGAGCAGTTCTTC	CASSLDYGTAQAYEQFF
.	TRBV2	.	TRBJ2-7	12	TGTGCCAGCAGCGCACAGGGTTACGAGCAGTACTTC	CASSAQGYEQYF
TRBD2	TRBV24-1	few	TRBJ2-1	16	TGTGCCACCAGTGATTTGAAGCGGGGGGCGGGGAATGAGCAGTTCTTC	CATSDLKRGAGNEQFF
.	TRBV20-1	.	TRBJ1-4	11	TGCAGTGCTGCCGATGGTGAAAAACTGTTTTTT	CSAADGEKLFF
.	TRBV12-3/TRBV12-4	.	TRBJ1-1	13	TGTGCCAGCAGTTTAAAGGCTAACACTGAAGCTTTCTTT	CASSLKANTEAFF
.	TRBV5-1	once	TRBJ2-3	15	TGCGCCAGCAGCTCAGAAGGGCAGGGCTCAGATACGCAGTATTTT	CASSSEGQGSDTQYF
.	TRBV27	.	TRBJ2-1	12	TGTGCCACCTGGAGAGGGAACTATGAGCAGTTCTTC	CATWRGNYEQFF
TRBD1	TRBV7-3	.	TRBJ1-2	15	TGTGCCAGCAAGGGAGCCCTACTACAGGGGTATGGCTACACCTTC	CASKGALLQGYGYTF
TRBD1	TRBV27	.	TRBJ1-2	16	TGTGCCAGCAGTTTACGACAGGGGGGGAATAACTATGGCTACACCTTC	CASSLRQGGNNYGYTF